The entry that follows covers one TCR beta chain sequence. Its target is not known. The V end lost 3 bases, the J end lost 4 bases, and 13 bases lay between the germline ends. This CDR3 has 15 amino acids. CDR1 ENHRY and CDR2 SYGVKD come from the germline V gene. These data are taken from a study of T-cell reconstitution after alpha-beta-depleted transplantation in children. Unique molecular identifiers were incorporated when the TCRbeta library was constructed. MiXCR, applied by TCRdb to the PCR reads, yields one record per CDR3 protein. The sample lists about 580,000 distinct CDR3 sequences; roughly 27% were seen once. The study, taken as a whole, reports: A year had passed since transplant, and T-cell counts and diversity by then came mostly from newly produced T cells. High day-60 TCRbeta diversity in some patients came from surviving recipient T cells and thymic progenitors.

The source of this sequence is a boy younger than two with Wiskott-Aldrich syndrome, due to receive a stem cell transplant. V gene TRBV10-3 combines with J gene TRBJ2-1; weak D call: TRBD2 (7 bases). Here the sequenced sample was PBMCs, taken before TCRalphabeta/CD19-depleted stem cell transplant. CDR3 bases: TGTGCCATCAGTGAACAAGCGGGACAATACAATGAGCAGTTCTTC. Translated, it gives CAISEQAGQYNEQFF.